One sample yielded the 28 T cell receptor beta chains listed below, sequenced in a study of T cells in Graves' hyperthyroidism and ophthalmopathy. Using RNA transcripts as the source, TCR beta CDR3 regions were amplified. The HTBI primer set was used in a first-round RT-PCR of the TCR CDR3. Each CDR3 protein gets one entry after TCRdb re-called the multiplex PCR reads with MiXCR. The repertoire has about 740,000 distinct CDR3 sequences, about 14% of them found once; the top ten carry 10% to 13%. Sequenced: blood. Receptors originate from a woman aged 18-29 years with Graves' hyperthyroidism.

This clonotype occurred a few times. The chain uses TRBV7-2 and TRBJ1-1; 9 bases match TRBD1. CDR3 length: 15 residues. The J segment lost 0 bases and the V segment lost 4 bases, leaving 3 bases of the junction unmatched. Germline V gene sequence: CDR1 SGHTA, CDR2 FQGNSA. CDR3 region: CASSSRTGVNTEAFF. CDR3 sequence (DNA): TGTGCCAGCAGCTCCCGGACAGGGGTGAACACTGAAGCTTTCTTT.

The table lists this clonotype with a few counts. This chain links TRBV4-2 with TRBJ1-5; no clear D. Germline-derived CDR1 and CDR2 are LGHNA and YNFKEQ. V lost 0 bases and J lost 11, with 11 bases in between. The CDR3 is made up of 13 amino acids. The CDR3 is CASSQEVGGAQHF. The CDR3, as DNA: TGTGCCAGCAGCCAAGAAGTAGGTGGGGCCCAGCATTTT.

This clonotype was counted ten times or more. V usage is TRBV3-1 and J usage is TRBJ2-1; no firm D call. This CDR3 region has 12 residues. Trimming removed 2 bases at V and 9 bases at J, with 8 bases between. Germline lookup yields CDR1 LGHDT and CDR2 YNNKEL (reference sequence). For the CDR3, the DNA is TGTGCCAGCAGCCAAACACTACTTGAGCAGTTCTTC. Translation: CASSQTLLEQFF.

This clonotype has a count of ten or more. This chain uses TRBV28 with TRBJ1-4; TRBD1 matches at 11 bases. Germline CDR1 is MDHEN and CDR2 is SYDVKM. CDR3 length: 17 amino acids. Losses at the gene ends were 4 bases for V and 5 bases for J; bases not matched to a gene: 9. The CDR3 here is CASSSHGQGAKNEKLFF. CDR3 DNA sequence: TGTGCCAGCAGTTCCCACGGACAGGGGGCGAAAAATGAAAAACTGTTTTTT.

This chain uses TRBV6-5 with TRBJ2-3; 10 nucleotides match TRBD2. CDR1 is MNHEY, CDR2 SVGAGI, per germline. The CDR3 spans 21 residues. V shed 2 bases, J shed 1 base, and the junction held 18 bases outside the gene matches. The CDR3 spells CASSYDLLGSGRSPRTDTQYF. The CDR3 DNA sequence: TGTGCCAGCAGTTACGATCTTCTTGGTAGCGGGAGGTCCCCTCGCACAGATACGCAGTATTTT.

The sample holds many counts of this clonotype. This chain joins TRBV12-3 or TRBV12-4 and TRBJ2-7; D may be TRBD2 (6 bases). This CDR3 has 14 amino acids. The V end lost 1 base, the J end lost 2 bases, and 9 bases lay between the germline ends. CDR3 in DNA: TGTGCCAGCAGTTTAGGGCTAGCGACCTACGAGCAGTACTTC. It specifies CASSLGLATYEQYF.

Many counts were recorded for this clonotype. The rearrangement uses TRBV20-1 and TRBJ2-2; D is possibly TRBD2 (6 bases). Germline V lookup: CDR1 DFQATT, CDR2 SNEGSKA (reference sequence). This CDR3 has 16 residues. The V gene lost 2 bases and the J gene lost 4 bases, with 17 bases spanning the gap. CDR3 DNA: TGCAGTGCTAGAAGTTTGACTAGTAGTGTCACCGGGGAGCTGTTTTTT. Translating gives CSARSLTSSVTGELFF.

This rearrangement joins TRBV11-2 to TRBJ2-6; D is perhaps TRBD1 (5 bases). The CDR3 runs 15 residues. Germline assignment: CDR1 SGHAT and CDR2 FQNNGV. Trimming took 5 bases from V and 3 from J, leaving 11 bases between them. CDR3: CASSLRGFGANVLTF. The DNA of the CDR3 is TGTGCCAGCAGCCTAAGGGGATTTGGGGCCAACGTCCTGACTTTC. The full variable domain, in which reference TRBV11-2 and TRBJ2-6 provide the parts outside the CDR3, is EAGVAQSPRYKIIEKRQSVAFWCNPISGHATLYWYQQILGQGPKLLIQFQNNGVVDDSQLPKDRFSAERLKGVDSTLKIQPAKLEDSAVYLCASSLRGFGANVLTFGAGSRLTVL.

In this sample, this clonotype turned up a few times. The J gene is TRBJ1-3, the V gene TRBV6-1; 8 bases align to TRBD1. Germline CDR1 reads MNHNS; CDR2 reads SASEGT. CDR3 length: 14 residues. Trimming at V came to 5 bases and at J to 3 bases, leaving 3 bases not matched to a gene. The CDR3 sequence is CASSYGQGGNTIYF. The CDR3 nucleotides read TGTGCCAGCAGTTATGGACAGGGTGGAAACACCATATATTTT.

Only a few counts were recorded for this clonotype. The chain has TRBV7-3 and TRBJ2-5; TRBD2 matches 7 bases. V lost 5 bases to trimming and J lost 5 bases; unmatched junction nucleotides: 11. Germline CDR1 is SGHTA and CDR2 is FQGTGA. The CDR3 loop spans 15 amino acids. The CDR3 DNA is TGTGCCAGCAGCCCAGGCGGCGGGAGAGCGGAGACCCAGTACTTC. It translates to CASSPGGGRAETQYF.

The rearrangement joins TRBV19 to TRBJ2-7, with 9 bases lining up with TRBD2. The CDR3 extends over 15 amino acids. In germline, CDR1 is LNHDA, CDR2 SQIVND (reference sequence). The V segment lost 3 bases and the J segment 4 bases; nucleotides outside the gene matches: 7. In nucleotides, the CDR3 is TGTGCCAGTAGTATTAGCAGCGGGAGGAGTTACGAGCAGTACTTC. Its protein product is CASSISSGRSYEQYF.

This clonotype was found many times. The chain combines TRBV28 with TRBJ2-4; 7 bases map to TRBD2. This CDR3 spans 15 amino acids. J lost 4 bases, V lost 7 bases, and 10 bases had no gene match. Germline CDR1 MDHEN, CDR2 SYDVKM. The CDR3 bases are TGTGCCAGCACCGGAAGCGGGGAAACTAAAAACATTCAGTACTTC. This codes for CASTGSGETKNIQYF. The full variable domain, its missing parts supplied by reference TRBV28 and TRBJ2-4, is DVKVTQSSRYLVKRTGEKVFLECVQDMDHENMFWYRQDPGLGLRLIYFSYDVKMKEKGDIPEGYSVSREKKERFSLILESASTNQTSMYLCASTGSGETKNIQYFGAGTRLSVL.

This clonotype was seen repeatedly, ten times or more. The chain couples TRBV27 to TRBJ2-7; D is uncertain. Trimming left V 2 bases short and J 2 bases short, with 10 bases between. This CDR3 comprises 14 residues. The germline gives CDR1 MNHEY, CDR2 SMNVEV (reference sequence). CDR3 in DNA: TGTGCCAGCAGTTTACCTCCCGGGCCCTACGAGCAGTACTTC. The encoded protein is CASSLPPGPYEQYF.

This clonotype was observed a handful of times. V usage is TRBV4-1 and J usage is TRBJ2-1, with 11 bases identical to TRBD2. Germline V gene data show CDR1 as MGHRA and CDR2 as YSYEKL. J was trimmed by 8 bases and V by 5 bases; bases with no gene match: 8. The CDR3 runs to 15 residues. The CDR3 DNA follows: TGCGCCAGCAGCGGGACTAGCGGTGGTCGGGATGAGCAGTTCTTC. This translates into CASSGTSGGRDEQFF.

The rearrangement joins TRBV19 to TRBJ2-2; 9 bases line up with TRBD1. CDR1 LNHDA and CDR2 SQIVND come from the germline V gene (reference sequence). The CDR3 spans 18 residues. V was pared by 3 bases and J by 7 bases, with 15 bases of the junction left unmatched. Written as DNA, the CDR3 is TGTGCCAGTAGTATTAATGCCGGGACAGGGATCGTAGGCGGGGAGCTGTTTTTT. Translated: CASSINAGTGIVGGELFF. The whole variable domain, remainder taken from reference TRBV19 and TRBJ2-2, is DGGITQSPKYLFRKEGQNVTLSCEQNLNHDAMYWYRQDPGQGLRLIYYSQIVNDFQKGDIAEGYSVSREKKESFPLTVTSAQKNPTAFYLCASSINAGTGIVGGELFFGEGSRLTVL.

This clonotype was seen more than once but under ten times. The rearrangement joins TRBV5-6 to TRBJ1-1; no firm D call. From germline, CDR1 is SGHDT and CDR2 YYEEEE. V was cut by 0 bases and J by 5 bases, with 8 bases left in between. This CDR3 contains 13 residues. The chain's CDR3 is CASSLGGMTEAFF. CDR3 coding DNA: TGTGCCAGCAGCTTGGGCGGAATGACTGAAGCTTTCTTT.

This clonotype was picked up a small number of times. The chain couples TRBV14 to TRBJ2-7; the D gene could be TRBD1 or TRBD2 (5 bases each). There are 14 residues in the CDR3. CDR1 and CDR2 (germline): SGHDN, FVKESK. Deletions cut 1 base from V and 6 bases from J, with 13 bases between. CDR3 sequence (DNA): TGTGCCAGCAGCCAAGGAGGGGCAGTCAGCGAGCAGTACTTC. Its protein product is CASSQGGAVSEQYF. Variable domain in full (rest from reference TRBV14 and TRBJ2-7): EAGVTQFPSHSVIEKGQTVTLRCDPISGHDNLYWYRRVMGKEIKFLLHFVKESKQDESGMPNNRFLAERTGGTYSTLKVQPAELEDSGVYFCASSQGGAVSEQYFGPGTRLTVT.

This rearrangement joins TRBV27 to TRBJ2-1, with 10 positions matching TRBD2. This CDR3 spans 16 amino acids. The V gene end was trimmed by 0 bases and the J gene end by 6 bases; junction bases not matched to a gene: 5. CDR1 is MNHEY, CDR2 SMNVEV, per germline (reference sequence). CDR3 residues: CASSLSLAGAVNEQFF. The CDR3 DNA reads TGTGCCAGCAGTTTATCTCTAGCGGGGGCAGTCAATGAGCAGTTCTTC.

This clonotype was recorded many times. The chain uses TRBV7-2 and TRBJ2-7; no reliable D call. Trimming left V 3 bases short and J 3 bases short, with 15 bases between. This CDR3 comprises 15 residues. Germline V gene sequence: CDR1 SGHTA, CDR2 FQGNSA. In DNA, the CDR3 is TGTGCCAGCAGCTTGGGGATCAGTGGTCTCTACGAGCAGTACTTC. Protein product: CASSLGISGLYEQYF.

This clonotype was seen a handful of times. The CDR3 bases are TGTGCCAGCAGTGACGCCCGGGCCCTGAACACTGAAGCTTTCTTT. This encodes CASSDARALNTEAFF. V gene TRBV25-1 combines with J gene TRBJ1-1; no clear D. V lost 3 bases to trimming and J lost 0 bases, with 11 bases between them. The CDR3 extends over 15 amino acids. CDR1 and CDR2 from the germline V gene are MGHDK and SYGVNS.

This clonotype was counted many times. V is TRBV11-2 and J is TRBJ2-5; TRBD2 matches at 7 bases. V gave up 0 bases and J gave up 3 bases; unmatched junction bases: 1. CDR1 SGHAT and CDR2 FQNNGV come from the germline V gene. This CDR3 spans 14 amino acids. CDR3 in amino acids: CASSLELAEETQYF. The DNA of the CDR3 is TGTGCCAGCAGCTTAGAGCTAGCGGAAGAGACCCAGTACTTC.

This clonotype was seen ten or more times. This rearrangement joins TRBV2 to TRBJ2-2, with 7 bases aligning to TRBD2. The V segment lost 4 bases and the J segment 4 bases; nucleotides outside the gene matches: 6. Germline V lookup: CDR1 SNHLY, CDR2 FYNNEI. There are 15 residues in the CDR3. The CDR3 coding sequence is TGTGCCAGCAGTGGGGAGAGGACTAGCACCGGGGAGCTGTTTTTT. It codes for CASSGERTSTGELFF.

This clonotype was seen repeatedly, ten times or more. The rearrangement joins TRBV10-2 to TRBJ2-3; TRBD2 matches 8 bases. V lost 3 bases to trimming and J lost 0 bases; unmatched junction nucleotides: 2. This CDR3 has 15 residues. Germline V gene data show CDR1 as WSHSY and CDR2 as SAAADI. CDR3 residues: CASSELADSTDTQYF. CDR3 nucleotide sequence: TGCGCCAGCAGTGAACTAGCGGATAGCACAGATACGCAGTATTTT.

The chain has TRBV18 and TRBJ1-2, with 10 positions matching TRBD1. CDR1 and CDR2 from the germline V gene are KGHSH and LQKENI. CDR3 length equals 16 residues. V lost 2 bases and J lost 4; bases outside the gene matches: 7. The CDR3 spells CASSPDGTGVSYGYTF. The CDR3 nucleotides read TGTGCCAGCTCACCAGACGGGACAGGGGTTTCCTATGGCTACACCTTC.

In this sample, this clonotype turned up a few times. The chain uses TRBV6-1 and TRBJ2-1, with D possibly matching TRBD1 (6 bases). The V end lost 3 bases, the J end lost 8 bases, and 14 bases lay between the germline ends. The CDR3 length is 14 residues. Germline V gives CDR1 MNHNS, CDR2 SASEGT. The CDR3 DNA follows: TGTGCCAGCAGTGAGGAAGGGGGTATTGATGAGCAGTTCTTC. It codes for CASSEEGGIDEQFF.

This clonotype has at least ten counts. This chain connects TRBV27 to TRBJ1-1; tentative D call: TRBD1 (5 bases). V gave up 3 bases and J gave up 2 bases, with 7 bases separating them. The CDR3 has 13 amino acids. Germline loops: CDR1 MNHEY, CDR2 SMNVEV (reference sequence). Here the CDR3 DNA reads TGTGCCAGCAGTTTGGACACCAACACTGAAGCTTTCTTT. It codes for CASSLDTNTEAFF.

This clonotype appeared many times. The rearrangement links TRBV5-1 to TRBJ1-1, with D possibly matching TRBD1 (6 bases). The CDR3 has 15 amino acids. V dropped 6 bases and J dropped 3 bases, with 18 bases sitting between them. In germline, CDR1 is SGHRS, CDR2 YFSETQ. CDR3 sequence: CASTTGGGGDTEAFF. The CDR3 bases are TGCGCCAGCACCACCGGGGGCGGGGGGGACACTGAAGCTTTCTTT. The whole variable domain, remainder taken from reference TRBV5-1 and TRBJ1-1, is KAGVTQTPRYLIKTRGQQVTLSCSPISGHRSVSWYQQTPGQGLQFLFEYFSETQRNKGNFPGRFSGRQFSNSRSEMNVSTLELGDSALYLCASTTGGGGDTEAFFGQGTRLTVV.

This clonotype occurred many times. This chain connects TRBV13 to TRBJ2-7; the D gene is possibly TRBD2 (6 bases). Between the trimmed V and J ends, which lost 4 bases and 7 bases, there was a span of 17 bases. In germline, CDR1 is PRHDT, CDR2 FYEKMQ (reference sequence). CDR3 length: 14 residues. CDR3 in amino acids: CASSSNLALGEQYF. Here the CDR3 DNA reads TGTGCCAGCAGCTCGAATCTAGCGCTCGGTGAGCAGTACTTC.